The 24 T cell receptor beta chains below all came from one sample that was sequenced in a study of cytomegalovirus exposure and HLA in healthy donors. PCR used 60 Vbeta primers and 13 Jbeta primers. The repertoire was sequenced with immunoSEQ multiplex PCR; TCRdb's copy has only in-frame clones and lacks some. The profile shows about 78,000 clones, about 60% of them singletons. Material for sequencing was PBMCs. Every receptor here comes from a man younger than 45 in good health and CMV-seropositive.

This clone was seen more than once but under ten times. The chain uses TRBV19 and TRBJ2-1; 8 bases are a match to TRBD2. J gave up 7 bases and V 9 bases, and 8 bases lay outside the gene matches. From germline, CDR1 is LNHDA and CDR2 SQIVND (reference sequence). CDR3 length equals 13 residues. The CDR3 loop is CASNGRASNEQFF. Here the CDR3 DNA reads TGTGCCAGCAACGGGAGGGCCTCAAATGAGCAGTTCTTC.

The chain recombines TRBV6-1 with TRBJ2-4; 7 nucleotides match TRBD2. The trim removed 1 base at V and 7 bases at J, leaving 13 bases unmatched. This CDR3 has 17 amino acids. In germline, CDR1 is MNHNS, CDR2 SASEGT. This CDR3 is CASSEVGGGTSGNIQYF. CDR3 bases: TGTGCCAGCAGTGAAGTAGGCGGGGGAACCAGTGGGAACATTCAGTACTTC.

The rearrangement uses TRBV9 and TRBJ2-7, with 9 bases identical to TRBD2. The CDR3 totals 15 residues. Germline V gene sequence: CDR1 SGDLS, CDR2 YYNGEE. Trimming cost V 9 bases and J 5 bases; bases outside gene matches: 15. As DNA, the CDR3 is TGTGCCACCTCGCGGGGGGGGACAGAATCGGACGAGCAGTACTTC. Translation: CATSRGGTESDEQYF. The whole variable domain, remainder taken from reference TRBV9 and TRBJ2-7, is DSGVTQTPKHLITATGQRVTLRCSPRSGDLSVYWYQQSLDQGLQFLIQYYNGEERAKGNILERFSAQQFPDLHSELNLSSLELGDSALYFCATSRGGTESDEQYFGPGTRLTVT.

The genes are TRBV28 and TRBJ1-2, with 8 bases lining up with TRBD1. CDR1 is MDHEN, CDR2 SYDVKM, per germline. V shed 1 base and J 4 bases; nucleotides not matched to a gene: 11. This CDR3 contains 17 residues. The CDR3 region has the DNA TGTGCCAGCAGTTTATTCACAGGGGGGACAGTTGGCTATGGCTACACCTTC. This gives the protein CASSLFTGGTVGYGYTF.

The chain carries TRBV28 and TRBJ2-7; no firm D call. V lost 1 base and J 0 bases, leaving 7 bases between the germline ends. CDR3 size: 14 residues. Germline lookup yields CDR1 MDHEN and CDR2 SYDVKM. In DNA, the CDR3 is TGTGCCAGCAGTTTATCGGTTATCTCCTACGAGCAGTACTTC. It translates to CASSLSVISYEQYF.

The rearrangement joins TRBV4-1 to TRBJ2-3, with 8 bases identical to TRBD2. CDR3 length: 16 residues. V lost 0 bases, J lost 1 base, and 3 bases stayed unmatched. Germline V lookup: CDR1 MGHRA, CDR2 YSYEKL. CDR3 nucleotides: TGCGCCAGCAGCCAAGATCGGGGGGGTGGCACAGATACGCAGTATTTT. This translates into CASSQDRGGGTDTQYF.

On this clone: At the DNA level, this CDR3 is encoded by other sequences in the same sample as well. The chain joins TRBV27 to TRBJ2-5; weak D call: TRBD2 (5 bases). The CDR3 has 13 residues. Trimming pared 3 bases from V and 2 bases from J, leaving 7 bases between. Germline V gives CDR1 MNHEY, CDR2 SMNVEV (reference sequence). CDR3 in DNA: TGTGCCAGCAGTTTTAGCGTTCAAGAGACCCAGTACTTC. Protein sequence: CASSFSVQETQYF.

The chain carries TRBV6-1 and TRBJ2-7; D not certain. The CDR3 covers 12 residues. Germline CDR1 and CDR2: MNHNS and SASEGT. In DNA form, the CDR3 reads TGTGCTATCGGTCGAGCCTCCTACGAGCAGTACTTC. It codes for CAIGRASYEQYF.

The chain employs TRBV5-8 and TRBJ1-4; 7 nucleotides line up with TRBD1. The V segment lost 1 base and the J segment 5 bases; nucleotides outside the gene matches: 2. The CDR3 runs 14 residues. In germline, CDR1 is SGHTS, CDR2 YDEGEE. The CDR3 is CASSLRQGNEKLFF. The CDR3 DNA reads TGTGCCAGCAGCTTGCGACAGGGAAATGAAAAACTGTTTTTT.

This chain uses TRBV27 with TRBJ1-1; tentative D call: TRBD1 (6 bases). Between the trimmed V and J ends, which lost 2 bases and 8 bases, there was a span of 12 bases. Germline V lookup: CDR1 MNHEY, CDR2 SMNVEV (reference sequence). The CDR3 consists of 13 residues. CDR3 coding DNA: TGTGCCAGCAGTTTACGGACGCAGGGGGAAGCTTTCTTT. It yields the protein CASSLRTQGEAFF.

This clone was detected only a few times. The chain links TRBV6-5 to TRBJ2-7, with 8 bases lining up with TRBD2. The V and J ends lost 5 bases and 6 bases, in that order; junction bases with no gene match: 6. The CDR3 length is 13 residues. Germline lookup yields CDR1 MNHEY and CDR2 SVGAGI. The CDR3 loop reads CASSPLAGPEQYF. In DNA form, the CDR3 reads TGTGCCAGCAGTCCCTTAGCGGGACCCGAGCAGTACTTC.

This clone was observed a few times. The chain carries TRBV7-9 and TRBJ2-7; 8 nucleotides align to TRBD1. The CDR3 consists of 16 residues. The junction had 12 bases not matched to a gene; V was cut back by 5 bases and J by 3 bases. Germline CDR1 reads SEHNR; CDR2 reads FQNEAQ (reference sequence). CDR3 region: CASSPHLRQGNYEQYF. DNA of the CDR3: TGTGCCAGCAGCCCACATCTCCGACAGGGGAACTACGAGCAGTACTTC.

The gene calls are TRBV18 and TRBJ1-1; D call uncertain. The CDR3 covers 14 residues. Germline CDR1 reads KGHSH; CDR2 reads LQKENI. Trimming removed 2 bases from V and 0 bases from J, with 7 bases in between. CDR3: CASSPKNLNTEAFF. For the CDR3, the DNA is TGTGCCAGCTCACCAAAGAACTTGAACACTGAAGCTTTCTTT.

The chain has TRBV7-9 and TRBJ2-3; 9 bases fit TRBD1. The junction had 14 bases not matched to a gene; V was cut back by 10 bases and J by 9 bases. This CDR3 spans 14 amino acids. Germline CDR1 reads SEHNR; CDR2 reads FQNEAQ (reference sequence). The CDR3 spells CANAPGQGAITQYF. The CDR3 nucleotides are TGTGCCAACGCACCGGGACAGGGAGCCATAACGCAGTATTTT.

The chain couples TRBV4-3 to TRBJ2-7; TRBD2 agrees at 7 bases. The CDR3 totals 15 residues. V was clipped by 1 base and J by 2 bases; unmatched bases: 5. Germline V gives CDR1 LGHNA, CDR2 YSLEER. CDR3 in DNA: TGCGCCAGCAGCCAAGTAGCCAGCGGGACCTACGAGCAGTACTTC. It encodes CASSQVASGTYEQYF.

Regarding this clone: One junction end disagrees with the germline gene, perhaps due to a read error. The chain has TRBV13 and TRBJ2-5, with 8 bases fitting TRBD2. In germline, CDR1 is PRHDT, CDR2 FYEKMQ (reference sequence). CDR3 length equals 13 residues. The CDR3 nucleotides read TGTGCCAGCAGCGCGGGGGGACAAGAGGCCCAGTACTTC. It encodes CASSAGGQEAQYF. The complete variable domain, with remaining parts taken from reference TRBV13 and TRBJ2-5, reads AAGVIQSPRHLIKEKRETATLKCYPIPRHDTVYWYQQGPGQDPQFLISFYEKMQSDKGSIPDRFSAQQFSDYHSELNMSSLELGDSALYFCASSAGGQEAQYFGPGTRLLVL.

This clone was detected a few times. The chain has TRBV6-6 and TRBJ2-7; maybe TRBD2 (6 bases). Per germline, CDR1 MNHNY and CDR2 SVGAGI (reference sequence). This CDR3 comprises 16 residues. With 5 bases removed from V and 0 bases from J, the gap between germline ends came to 17 bases. As DNA, the CDR3 is TGTGCCAGCAGTACCCCGACTAGGGAGAGCTCCTACGAGCAGTACTTC. Protein product: CASSTPTRESSYEQYF.

The rearrangement links TRBV5-4 to TRBJ1-2; 11 bases align to TRBD1. V lost 4 bases to trimming and J lost 5 bases; unmatched junction nucleotides: 4. Germline lookup yields CDR1 SGHNT and CDR2 YYREEE (reference sequence). This CDR3 comprises 14 residues. CDR3 protein: CASSAGTGGYGYTF. The CDR3 DNA sequence: TGTGCCAGCAGCGCCGGGACAGGGGGATATGGCTACACCTTC. Complete variable domain (other parts from reference TRBV5-4 and TRBJ1-2): ETGVTQSPTHLIKTRGQQVTLRCSSQSGHNTVSWYQQALGQGPQFIFQYYREEENGRGNFPPRFSGLQFPNYSSELNVNALELDDSALYLCASSAGTGGYGYTFGSGTRLTVV.

This clone occurred a few times. V is TRBV7-9 and J is TRBJ2-7, with D possibly matching TRBD1 (6 bases). The germline gives CDR1 SEHNR, CDR2 FQNEAQ (reference sequence). This CDR3 has 12 amino acids. V was trimmed by 1 base and J by 11 bases, leaving 12 bases between them. CDR3 in amino acids: CASSLETGDEYF. The DNA of the CDR3 is TGTGCCAGCAGCTTAGAGACAGGTGATGAGTACTTC.

This chain uses TRBV7-2 with TRBJ2-1; a weak D match, TRBD2 (5 bases). Trimming shortened V by 1 base and J by 7 bases, and 11 bases separated the two germline ends. Germline CDR1 reads SGHTA; CDR2 reads FQGNSA. This CDR3 is built from 14 residues. The CDR3 reads CASSLVATTNEQFF. As DNA, the CDR3 is TGTGCCAGCAGCTTAGTTGCGACTACAAATGAGCAGTTCTTC.

The chain links TRBV6-1 to TRBJ2-7; no firm D call. The CDR3 consists of 14 residues. CDR1 is MNHNS, CDR2 SASEGT, per germline. Deletions cut 6 bases from V and 4 bases from J, with 16 bases between. CDR3 DNA sequence: TGTGCCAGCAGAGACGACCAGGCATTTTACGAGCAGTACTTC. Translating it yields CASRDDQAFYEQYF.

The rearrangement joins TRBV7-3 to TRBJ2-5; possible D gene TRBD1, 6 bases. Germline V gene sequence: CDR1 SGHTA, CDR2 FQGTGA. The CDR3 has 13 residues. V was clipped by 4 bases and J by 7 bases, with 13 bases between them. DNA for the CDR3: TGTGCCAGCAGCTCGGGACAAACTGGGACCCAGTACTTC. As protein: CASSSGQTGTQYF.

This sequence joins TRBV5-1 and TRBJ2-3; D possibly corresponds to TRBD2 (6 bases). The CDR3 extends over 15 amino acids. The ends were cut back, 1 base at V and 0 bases at J, with 9 bases in the middle. Germline V gene sequence: CDR1 SGHRS, CDR2 YFSETQ. The CDR3 DNA follows: TGCGCCAGCAGCTTGTGGGGGACTAGCACAGATACGCAGTATTTT. It yields the protein CASSLWGTSTDTQYF.

The chain couples TRBV6-5 to TRBJ2-1; D gene ambiguous. The V gene's germline CDR1 is MNHEY and CDR2 SVGAGI. V was cut by 6 bases and J by 0 bases, with 6 bases left in between. The CDR3 covers 13 residues. The CDR3 reads CASRVSSYNEQFF. CDR3 DNA: TGTGCCAGCAGAGTGAGCTCCTACAATGAGCAGTTCTTC.